What follows are 21 T cell receptor beta chains derived from one specimen sequenced in a study of circulating CD8 cells and anti-PD-1 response in melanoma. From live CD3+CD8+TCRalphabeta+ cells, four PD-1 and/or TIGIT subsets were sorted. Each library started from around 15 ng of total RNA using the QIAseq Immune Repertoire TCR panel. From the reads, TCRdb called clonotypes with MiXCR, one entry per CDR3 protein. The sample has about 380 distinct CDR3 sequences, approximately 4.6% seen once; the top ten hold over 35%. This specimen consisted of CD8+ T cells from PBMCs, obtained at baseline or after one month of anti-PD-1 therapy (not recorded which). These receptors were obtained from a human donor with melanoma.

For this clonotype: The conserved phenylalanine or tryptophan is not found at the CDR3 terminus, so this likely reflects a read error. The chain joins TRBV2 to TRBJ2-7, with 9 bases matching TRBD1. J was trimmed by 5 bases and V by 6 bases; bases with no gene match: 17. Looked up from germline, CDR1 is SNHLY and CDR2 is FYNNEI. The CDR3 runs 17 residues. The CDR3 DNA reads TGTGCCAGCAGCATGATCACTGACGTAACAGGGGGCCACGAGCAGTACCTC. Translated, it gives CASSMITDVTGGHEQYL.

In its sample, this clonotype ranks as medium-sized (0.01 to 0.1%). The chain uses TRBV4-1 and TRBJ2-7; 7 bases are a match to TRBD1. CDR3 length equals 15 residues. CDR1 MGHRA and CDR2 YSYEKL come from the germline V gene. Germline trimming cut 3 bases from V and 2 bases from J; bases unmatched to any gene: 7. CDR3 nucleotide sequence: TGCGCCAGCAGCCAGTTCCGGGACAGCCCCTACGAGCAGTACTTC. Amino acids: CASSQFRDSPYEQYF.

By sample share, this clonotype is large (0.1 to 1%). J is TRBJ1-4 and V is TRBV2, with D perhaps matching TRBD1 (5 bases). The CDR3 contains 14 residues. With 3 bases removed from V and 5 bases from J, the gap between germline ends came to 10 bases. In germline, CDR1 is SNHLY, CDR2 FYNNEI. Here the CDR3 DNA reads TGTGCCAGCAGTGATCCCAGGGAAAATGAAAAACTGTTTTTT. Protein product: CASSDPRENEKLFF.

The rearrangement links TRBV28 to TRBJ1-2; possibly TRBD1 for D (6 bases). Trimming shortened V by 10 bases and J by 7 bases, and 22 bases separated the two germline ends. CDR3 length: 14 amino acids. Germline V gene lookup returns CDR1 MDHEN and CDR2 SYDVKM. CDR3 nucleotide sequence: TGTGCCATCCTCAGACAGGCCTCACGGGGTGGCTACACCTTC. It is translated as CAILRQASRGGYTF.

This clonotype ranks as medium-sized (0.01 to 0.1%). The CDR3 region has the DNA TGTGCCAGCAGGGACAGGGGGGGCACTGAAGCTTTCTTT. The encoded protein is CASRDRGGTEAFF. The gene calls are TRBV2 and TRBJ1-1, with 10 positions matching TRBD1. The CDR3 extends over 13 amino acids. Germline V gene data show CDR1 as SNHLY and CDR2 as FYNNEI. The V and J ends lost 6 bases and 4 bases, in that order; junction bases with no gene match: 2.

By sample fraction, this clonotype is large. The chain couples TRBV7-9 to TRBJ2-7; unclear D gene. CDR1 and CDR2 from the germline V gene are SEHNR and FQNEAQ (reference sequence). The CDR3 has 13 residues. Trimming removed 1 base from V and 7 bases from J, with 11 bases in between. The CDR3, as DNA: TGTGCCAGCAGCTTAGATAATCGGGCTGAGCAGTACTTC. Protein product: CASSLDNRAEQYF.

In its sample, this clonotype is medium-sized. The J gene is TRBJ2-1, the V gene TRBV7-3, with TRBD2 matching 10 bases. CDR3 length: 15 amino acids. V gave up 4 bases and J gave up 3 bases; unmatched junction bases: 3. The germline gives CDR1 SGHTA, CDR2 FQGTGA. CDR3 in amino acids: CASSSLAGDYNEQFF. CDR3 bases: TGTGCCAGCAGCTCCCTAGCGGGGGACTACAATGAGCAGTTCTTC.

By proportion, this clonotype is large. This chain connects TRBV6-1 to TRBJ2-4, with 14 bases lining up with TRBD2. The ends lost 4 bases at V and 1 base at J; junction bases unmatched: 6. Germline V gene lookup returns CDR1 MNHNS and CDR2 SASEGT. The CDR3 spans 18 residues. The CDR3 is CASSGRTSGGNAKNIQYF. CDR3 sequence (DNA): TGTGCCAGCAGTGGAAGGACTAGCGGGGGGAACGCCAAAAACATTCAGTACTTC.

Within the sample, this clonotype is medium-sized. This chain joins TRBV25-1 and TRBJ1-1, with D unresolved. The CDR3 has 11 amino acids. V lost 3 bases to trimming and J lost 2 bases, with 1 base between them. Germline lookup yields CDR1 MGHDK and CDR2 SYGVNS. The CDR3: CASSDNTEAFF. The CDR3 nucleotides are TGTGCCAGCAGTGATAACACTGAAGCTTTCTTT. The full variable domain, its missing parts supplied by reference TRBV25-1 and TRBJ1-1, is EADIYQTPRYLVIGTGKKITLECSQTMGHDKMYWYQQDPGMELHLIHYSYGVNSTEKGDLSSESTVSRIRTEHFPLTLESARPSHTSQYLCASSDNTEAFFGQGTRLTVV.

A few counts support this clonotype. The chain combines TRBV19 with TRBJ1-1; D gene uncertain. V was pared by 2 bases and J by 2 bases, with 6 bases between. The CDR3 totals 13 residues. Looked up from germline, CDR1 is LNHDA and CDR2 is SQIVND (reference sequence). DNA of the CDR3: TGTGCCAGTAGTATAAACAGTAACACTGAAGCTTTCTTT. It encodes CASSINSNTEAFF.

As concerns this clonotype: Its ends do not fully match the called genes, so a read error is possible. V is TRBV27 and J is TRBJ1-2, with TRBD1 matching over 9 bases. Germline values: CDR1 MNHEY, CDR2 SMNVEV (reference sequence). This CDR3 has 15 residues. The CDR3, as DNA: TGCGCCAACCGCTACCCGGGACAGGGTAATCGCGGCTACACCTTC. Protein sequence: CANRYPGQGNRGYTF.

This clonotype was detected a few times. The chain links TRBV20-1 to TRBJ2-1; 11 bases are a match to TRBD2. J gave up 8 bases and V 6 bases, and 6 bases lay outside the gene matches. From germline, CDR1 is DFQATT and CDR2 SNEGSKA (reference sequence). The CDR3 has 13 amino acids. This CDR3 is CSAVAGGPHEQFF. DNA for the CDR3: TGCAGTGCAGTAGCGGGGGGGCCCCATGAGCAGTTCTTC.

The chain carries TRBV6-2 or TRBV6-3 and TRBJ1-2, with D maybe TRBD1 (5 bases). The CDR3 is 15 amino acids. V was cut by 0 bases and J by 8 bases, with 16 bases left in between. CDR1 and CDR2 from the germline V gene are MNHEY and SVGEGT. The CDR3 reads CASSYSEGDGSGYTF. The CDR3 bases are TGTGCCAGCAGTTACTCGGAAGGGGACGGATCCGGCTACACCTTC.

In its sample, this clonotype ranks as large (0.1 to 1%). The CDR3 region is CAWIDGSNYGYTF. In DNA form, the CDR3 reads TGTGCCTGGATTGACGGATCTAACTATGGCTACACCTTC. The chain is built from TRBV30 and TRBJ1-2; D is uncertain. The CDR3 is 13 amino acids. CDR1 is GTSNPN, CDR2 SVGIG, per germline (reference sequence). Trimming stripped 4 bases from V and 0 bases from J, with 9 bases between.

By share of the sample, this clonotype is large. The genes are TRBV15 and TRBJ2-1; D unresolved. This CDR3 has 12 amino acids. Germline V gene data show CDR1 as LNHNV and CDR2 as YYDKDF (reference sequence). The V gene lost 5 bases and the J gene lost 5 bases, with 7 bases spanning the gap. CDR3 in DNA: TGTGCCACCAGCCTGAGCGACAATGAGCAGTTCTTC. Encoded protein: CATSLSDNEQFF.

This clonotype is classed as large. The chain uses TRBV10-3 and TRBJ2-7, with a tentative D call TRBD2 (6 bases). The CDR3 sequence is 15 residues long. Germline CDR1 is ENHRY and CDR2 is SYGVKD. V was clipped by 4 bases and J by 0 bases, with 13 bases between them. This CDR3 is CAISAFSGLSYEQYF. DNA for the CDR3: TGTGCCATCAGTGCCTTTAGCGGACTCTCCTACGAGCAGTACTTC.

In this sample, this clonotype is medium-sized. The chain joins TRBV12-3 or TRBV12-4 to TRBJ1-2; 7 bases are a match to TRBD1. V lost 2 bases, J lost 3 bases, and 3 bases stayed unmatched. The CDR3 loop spans 14 amino acids. CDR3: CASSLQGDYYGYTF. CDR3 in DNA: TGTGCCAGCAGTTTACAGGGGGACTACTATGGCTACACCTTC.

Within the sample, this clonotype is large. The chain links TRBV12-3 or TRBV12-4 to TRBJ2-5; the D gene could be TRBD1 or TRBD2 (5 bases each). V was trimmed by 5 bases and J by 6 bases, leaving 16 bases between them. The CDR3 has 14 residues. The CDR3 DNA reads as TGTGCCAGCAGTACAAGGGACGGGCGGAAGACCCAGTACTTC. Translation gives CASSTRDGRKTQYF.

By share, this clonotype counts as large. J is TRBJ2-7 and V is TRBV27; the D is unclear. The CDR3 runs 16 residues. Germline V gives CDR1 MNHEY, CDR2 SMNVEV (reference sequence). V gave up 5 bases and J gave up 0 bases, with 17 bases separating them. The CDR3 coding sequence is TGTGCCAGCAGTCCGCAGGTGCGGCAAGGCTCCTACGAGCAGTACTTC. Translating it yields CASSPQVRQGSYEQYF.

The DNA for the CDR3 is TGTGCCAGCAGCTCCGTGGTGGGGTACTTC. Its translation: CASSSVVGYF. This sequence joins TRBV5-8 and TRBJ2-5; D remains unclear. The germline gives CDR1 SGHTS, CDR2 YDEGEE. The CDR3 length is 10 residues. The germline V and J ends were trimmed by 3 bases and 13 bases, with 10 bases remaining between them.

Judged by abundance, this clonotype is large. The chain couples TRBV12-3 or TRBV12-4 to TRBJ2-3, with TRBD1 as a possible D gene (5 bases). Trimming removed 3 bases at V and 5 bases at J, with 12 bases between. This CDR3 is 14 amino acids long. The CDR3 DNA is TGTGCCAGCAGTTTTAGGGGTTATCTAGATACGCAGTATTTT. Protein product: CASSFRGYLDTQYF.